This T cell receptor (beta chain) is from a study of CD8+ T cells in alopecia areata. Background on the study: Twice a day, 5 to 10 mg of oral tofacitinib was administered to treated patients. Whole-study results and caveats: Affected lesional scalp, above all in alopecia totalis/universalis, was more clonal than normal scalp. Scalp samples also yield sequences of resident alphabeta T cells from normal skin.

It was from alopecia areata patients that lesional scalp punch biopsies and peripheral blood were collected. As for this clone: Its target is not known.

Following extraction, RNA underwent reverse transcription to cDNA, which served as the sequencing template. TCRdb's copy holds only in-frame clones and misses some; the assay was immunoSEQ multiplex PCR. Here the sample spans 15,000 to 16,000 clones, more than 45% being singletons. The CDR3 totals 15 residues. The germline CDR1 and CDR2 sequences are KGHSH and LQKENI. V was shortened by 5 bases and J by 0 bases, with 13 bases between the two germline ends. This clonotype originated in a human donor with alopecia areata. The sequenced material came from skin. This rearrangement joins TRBV18 to TRBJ1-1; D may be TRBD1 (5 bases). This chain's CDR3 is CASSTGRPMNTEAFF. CDR3 bases: TGTGCCAGCTCAACGGGACGGCCCATGAACACTGAAGCTTTCTTT.